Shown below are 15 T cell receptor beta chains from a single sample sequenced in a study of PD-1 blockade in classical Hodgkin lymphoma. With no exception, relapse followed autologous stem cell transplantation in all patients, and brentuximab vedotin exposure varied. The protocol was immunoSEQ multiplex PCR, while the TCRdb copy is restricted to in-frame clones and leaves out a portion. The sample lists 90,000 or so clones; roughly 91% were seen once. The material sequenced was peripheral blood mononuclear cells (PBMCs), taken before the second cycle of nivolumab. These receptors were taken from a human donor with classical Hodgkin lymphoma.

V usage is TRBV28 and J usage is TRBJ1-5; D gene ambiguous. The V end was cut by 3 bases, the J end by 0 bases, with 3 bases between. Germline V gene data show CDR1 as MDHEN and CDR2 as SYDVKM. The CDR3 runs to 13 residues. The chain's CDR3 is CASSFISNQPQHF. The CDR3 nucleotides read TGTGCCAGCAGTTTTATTAGCAATCAGCCCCAGCATTTT.

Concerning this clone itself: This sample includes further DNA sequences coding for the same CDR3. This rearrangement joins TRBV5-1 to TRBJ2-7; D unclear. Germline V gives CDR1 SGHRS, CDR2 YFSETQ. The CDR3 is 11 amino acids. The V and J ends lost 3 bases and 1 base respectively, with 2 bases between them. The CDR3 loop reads CASSSSYEQYF. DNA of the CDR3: TGCGCCAGCAGCTCGTCCTACGAGCAGTACTTC.

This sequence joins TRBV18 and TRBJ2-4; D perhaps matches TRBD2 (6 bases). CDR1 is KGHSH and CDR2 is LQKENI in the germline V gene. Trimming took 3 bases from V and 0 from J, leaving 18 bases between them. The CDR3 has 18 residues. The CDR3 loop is CASSPAGSGSLAKNIQYF. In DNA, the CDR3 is TGTGCCAGCTCACCGGCAGGGAGCGGGTCCTTAGCCAAAAACATTCAGTACTTC.

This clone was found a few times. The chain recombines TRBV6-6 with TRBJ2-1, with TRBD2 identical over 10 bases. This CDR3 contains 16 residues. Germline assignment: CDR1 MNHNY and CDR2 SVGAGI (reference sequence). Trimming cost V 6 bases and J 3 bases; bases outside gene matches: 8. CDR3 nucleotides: TGTGCCAGCAGGTCACGAGCGGGAGGGGACTACAATGAGCAGTTCTTC. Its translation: CASRSRAGGDYNEQFF.

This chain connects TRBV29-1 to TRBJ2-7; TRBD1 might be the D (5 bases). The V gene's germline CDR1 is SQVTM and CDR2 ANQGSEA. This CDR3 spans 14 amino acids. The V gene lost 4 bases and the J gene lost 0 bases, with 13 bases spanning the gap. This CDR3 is CSVVGGASSYEQYF. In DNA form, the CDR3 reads TGCAGCGTTGTAGGTGGGGCTAGCTCCTACGAGCAGTACTTC.

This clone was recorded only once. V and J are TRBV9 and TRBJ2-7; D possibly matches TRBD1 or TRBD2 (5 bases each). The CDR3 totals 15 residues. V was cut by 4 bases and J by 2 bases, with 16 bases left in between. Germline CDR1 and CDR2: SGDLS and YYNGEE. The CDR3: CASSTHRDRPYEQYF. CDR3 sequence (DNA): TGTGCCAGCAGCACCCACCGGGACCGCCCCTACGAGCAGTACTTC.

In DNA form, the CDR3 reads TGCGCCAGCAGCCCCATAATAGCGGGTCCTCAAGAGACCCAGTACTTC. Protein product: CASSPIIAGPQETQYF. The rearrangement links TRBV5-1 to TRBJ2-5; 7 bases fit TRBD2. Germline V lookup: CDR1 SGHRS, CDR2 YFSETQ. J was trimmed by 2 bases and V by 4 bases; bases with no gene match: 11. The CDR3 covers 16 residues.

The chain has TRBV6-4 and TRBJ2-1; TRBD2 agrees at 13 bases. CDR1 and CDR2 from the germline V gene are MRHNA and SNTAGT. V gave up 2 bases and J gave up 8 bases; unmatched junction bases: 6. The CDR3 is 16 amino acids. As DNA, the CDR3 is TGTGCCAGCAGTGACGAGGGACTAGCGGGATGGGATGAGCAGTTCTTC. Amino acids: CASSDEGLAGWDEQFF.

CDR3 nucleotide sequence: TGTGCCAGCCAAAGCGGAAGCTCCTACGAGCAGTACTTC. Its protein is CASQSGSSYEQYF. The chain is built from TRBV11-2 and TRBJ2-7; D may be TRBD2 (5 bases). This CDR3 is 13 amino acids long. Germline lookup yields CDR1 SGHAT and CDR2 FQNNGV. The V end lost 8 bases, the J end lost 0 bases, and 11 bases lay between the germline ends. The complete variable domain, with remaining parts taken from reference TRBV11-2 and TRBJ2-7, reads EAGVAQSPRYKIIEKRQSVAFWCNPISGHATLYWYQQILGQGPKLLIQFQNNGVVDDSQLPKDRFSAERLKGVDSTLKIQPAKLEDSAVYLCASQSGSSYEQYFGPGTRLTVT.

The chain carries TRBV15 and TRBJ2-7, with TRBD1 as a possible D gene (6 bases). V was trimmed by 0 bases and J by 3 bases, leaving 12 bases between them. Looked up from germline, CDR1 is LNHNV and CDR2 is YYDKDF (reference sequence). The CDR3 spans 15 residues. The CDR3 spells CATSRDLLDSYEQYF. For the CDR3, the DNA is TGTGCCACCAGCAGAGACCTTTTGGACAGCTACGAGCAGTACTTC.

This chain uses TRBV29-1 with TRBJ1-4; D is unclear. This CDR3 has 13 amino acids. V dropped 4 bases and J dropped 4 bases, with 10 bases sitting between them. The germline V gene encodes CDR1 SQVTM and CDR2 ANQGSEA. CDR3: CSVGGRSNEKLFF. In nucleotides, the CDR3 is TGCAGCGTTGGTGGCAGGAGTAATGAAAAACTGTTTTTT. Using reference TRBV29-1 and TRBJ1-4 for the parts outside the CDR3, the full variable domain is SAVISQKPSRDICQRGTSLTIQCQVDSQVTMMFWYRQQPGQSLTLIATANQGSEATYESGFVIDKFPISRPNLTFSTLTVSNMSPEDSSIYLCSVGGRSNEKLFFGSGTQLSVL.

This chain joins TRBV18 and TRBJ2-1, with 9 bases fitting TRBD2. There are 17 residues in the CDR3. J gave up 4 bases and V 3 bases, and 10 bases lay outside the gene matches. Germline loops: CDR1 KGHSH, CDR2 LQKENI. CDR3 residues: CASSPSTGTSSYNEQFF. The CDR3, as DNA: TGTGCCAGCTCACCCAGCACCGGGACTAGCTCTTACAATGAGCAGTTCTTC.

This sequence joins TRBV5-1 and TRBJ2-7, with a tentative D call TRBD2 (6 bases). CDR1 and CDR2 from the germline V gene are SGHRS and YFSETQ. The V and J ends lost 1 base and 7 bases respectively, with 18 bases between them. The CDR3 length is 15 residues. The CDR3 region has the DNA TGCGCCAGCAGCTTGTTGGATCCCTACGGGGGAGAGCAGTACTTC. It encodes CASSLLDPYGGEQYF.

The DNA for the CDR3 is TGTGCCAGTAGTATTTACATCGCACGGGGTCCTGCCTCCTACGAGCAGTACTTC. It translates to CASSIYIARGPASYEQYF. This chain connects TRBV19 to TRBJ2-7, with a possible D match to TRBD2 (5 bases). In germline, CDR1 is LNHDA, CDR2 SQIVND (reference sequence). This CDR3 has 18 amino acids. Trimming left V 3 bases short and J 0 bases short, with 21 bases between.

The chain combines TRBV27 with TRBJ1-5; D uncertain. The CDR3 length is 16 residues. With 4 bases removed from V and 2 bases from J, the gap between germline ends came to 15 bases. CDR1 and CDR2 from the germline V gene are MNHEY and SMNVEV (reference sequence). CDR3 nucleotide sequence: TGTGCCAGCAGTTCGGTTCTTGGTCTCGGCAATCAGCCCCAGCATTTT. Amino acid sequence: CASSSVLGLGNQPQHF.